The rows below give T cell receptor beta chains drawn from one sample of a study of PD-1 blockade in classical Hodgkin lymphoma. Sequencing used immunoSEQ multiplex PCR; TCRdb keeps in-frame clones, though not all of them. Counted here are about 97,000 clones, over 70% occurring once; the ten biggest clones make up 12%. The source material was peripheral blood mononuclear cells (PBMCs), sampled at baseline. The source is a human donor with classical Hodgkin lymphoma. Both conserved end residues are part of each CDR3. D genes are given only for firm matches. The size entry is marked missing in some rows and otherwise reads once, few, many or a size class.

NA,NA,TRBJ1-4,TRBV5-1,TGCGCCAGCAGCTCAGGGGTAGGTGGTGAAAAACTGTTTTTT,CASSSGVGGEKLFF
TRBD1,NA,TRBJ1-2,TRBV30,TGTGCCAAAGACCGGGACAGAGCTAACTATGGCTACACCTTC,CAKDRDRANYGYTF
NA,NA,TRBJ2-3,TRBV7-2,TGTGCCAGCAGCTTGGAACAGTTCACAGATACGCAGTATTTT,CASSLEQFTDTQYF
TRBD1,NA,TRBJ2-1,TRBV9,TGTGCCAGCAGCGCCCCGCAGGGGGCTTCCTACAATGAGCAGTTCTTC,CASSAPQGASYNEQFF
TRBD1,NA,TRBJ2-7,TRBV5-6,TGTGCCAGCAGCCGGCGGCAGGGGGCGATCTACGAGCAGTACTTC,CASSRRQGAIYEQYF
NA,NA,TRBJ1-3,TRBV4-2,TGTGCCAGCAGCCAAGATTTCGGCGGGACTGGAAACACCATATATTTT,CASSQDFGGTGNTIYF
NA,few,TRBJ1-3,TRBV2,TGTGCCAGCAGCAGAGGAACTGGAAACACCATATATTTT,CASSRGTGNTIYF
TRBD1,few,TRBJ1-2,TRBV5-1,TGCGCCAGCAGCTTGGACTCATTAAGGACAGGGGCGAACTATGGCTACACCTTC,CASSLDSLRTGANYGYTF
NA,NA,TRBJ2-7,TRBV11-1,TGTGCCAGCAGCTTGTCAGGGTGGAACTACGAGCAGTACTTC,CASSLSGWNYEQYF
TRBD2,NA,TRBJ2-1,TRBV5-1,TGCGCCAGCAGCTTAATAGCGGGTTACAATGAGCAGTTCTTC,CASSLIAGYNEQFF
NA,NA,TRBJ2-6,TRBV10-3,TGTGCCATCAGCCCTGGAGGGGGCTCTGGGGCCAACGTCCTGACTTTC,CAISPGGGSGANVLTF
NA,NA,TRBJ1-5,TRBV27,TGTGCCAGCAGCCCCTACCGGGTGTGGGATAGCAATCAGCCCCAGCATTTT,CASSPYRVWDSNQPQHF
NA,NA,TRBJ2-3,TRBV19,TGTGCCACCTCACGTGGGAGGACTGACGGACCCAGCACAGATACGCAGTATTTT,CATSRGRTDGPSTDTQYF
NA,NA,TRBJ2-5,TRBV5-4,TGTGCCAGCAGACTGGAAGAGACCCAGTACTTC,CASRLEETQYF
NA,NA,TRBJ1-1,TRBV7-6,TGTGCCAGCAGCCCCCAAGGGGTAATGGGTGCTGAAGCTTTCTTT,CASSPQGVMGAEAFF
TRBD2,NA,TRBJ2-2,TRBV5-1,TGCGCCAGCAGCTTATTCACTAGCGGGAGATCCGGGGAGCTGTTTTTT,CASSLFTSGRSGELFF
TRBD1,NA,TRBJ2-7,TRBV5-1,TGCGCCAGCAGCCCAGGGGGCTTCAACGGGCAGTACTTC,CASSPGGFNGQYF
NA,few,TRBJ2-7,TRBV4-1,TGCGCCAGCAGCCTCGCATCCGGGACATGGGACGAGCAGTACTTC,CASSLASGTWDEQYF